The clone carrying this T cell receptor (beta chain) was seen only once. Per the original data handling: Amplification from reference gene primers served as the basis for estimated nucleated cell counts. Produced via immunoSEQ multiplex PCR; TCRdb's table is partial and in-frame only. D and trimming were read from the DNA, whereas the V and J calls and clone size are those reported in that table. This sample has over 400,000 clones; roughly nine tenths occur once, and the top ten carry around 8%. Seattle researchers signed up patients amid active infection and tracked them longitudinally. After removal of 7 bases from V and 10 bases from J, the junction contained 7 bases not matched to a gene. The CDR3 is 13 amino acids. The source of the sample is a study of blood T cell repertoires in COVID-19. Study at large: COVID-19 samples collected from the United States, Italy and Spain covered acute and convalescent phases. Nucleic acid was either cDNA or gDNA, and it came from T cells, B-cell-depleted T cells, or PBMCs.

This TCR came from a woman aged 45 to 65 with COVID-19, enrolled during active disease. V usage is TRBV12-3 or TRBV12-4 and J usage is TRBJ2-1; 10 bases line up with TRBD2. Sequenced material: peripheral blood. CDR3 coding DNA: TGTGCCAGCAAAGCGGGGGGGCTCAGGGAGCAGTTCTTC. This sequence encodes CASKAGGLREQFF.